The T cell receptor beta chain described here comes from a study of blood T cell repertoires in COVID-19. Overall study: Nucleic acid was either cDNA or gDNA, and it came from T cells, B-cell-depleted T cells, or PBMCs.

Profiling relied on immunoSEQ multiplex PCR, and the TCRdb table lists in-frame clones only, not all of them. Counted here are around 160,000 clones, 80% occurring once; the ten biggest clones make up under 7%. Clinical history reported by participants formed the basis on which cohorts were assigned. Donors of Cohort 3 who recovered were those that had two negative PCRs, clearance, or symptom resolution. Germline CDR1 SGHTA, CDR2 FQGNSA. Trimming at V came to 3 bases and at J to 4 bases, leaving 4 bases not matched to a gene. The CDR3 runs 15 residues. The TCR was taken from a man aged 35-49 years who had recovered from COVID-19. The J gene is TRBJ1-2, the V gene TRBV7-2; 11 bases are shared with TRBD1. Sequenced: PBMCs or T cells enriched from blood (not recorded which). The CDR3 DNA reads TGTGCCAGCAGCTTTGACGGACAGGGGGCCTATGGCTACACCTTC. This encodes CASSFDGQGAYGYTF.